This TCR beta chain emerged from a study of T-cell reconstitution after alpha-beta-depleted transplantation in children. Whole-study findings and limits: Approximately two months post-transplant, alpha-beta T cells reportedly originated from several hundred expanded graft clones.

Unique molecular identifiers were used in preparing the TCRbeta library. TCRdb reanalysed the PCR reads using MiXCR and keeps one entry per CDR3 protein. Of some 550,000 distinct CDR3 sequences detected, around 23% appear once; the ten largest clones hold 13% to 15%. CDR1 and CDR2 from the germline V gene are SGHTA and FQGNSA. This CDR3 is built from 15 residues. V lost 3 bases, J lost 6 bases, and 14 bases lay in between. Notes on this clonotype: Its antigen is unknown.

Sequences were derived from PBMCs, mostly from graft donor cells, sampled 360 days after TCRalphabeta/CD19-depleted stem cell transplant. The chain links TRBV7-2 to TRBJ2-2, with a tentative D call TRBD2 (5 bases). The sequence derives from a boy under three years old who had a stem cell transplant for acute myeloid leukemia, so the T cells may come from the graft donor. The DNA for the CDR3 is TGTGCCAGCAGCTTCTACGAGGGTGGGCCCGGGGAGCTGTTTTTT. Translation gives CASSFYEGGPGELFF. The full variable domain, with the rest looked up from reference TRBV7-2 and TRBJ2-2, is GAGVSQSPSNKVTEKGKDVELRCDPISGHTALYWYRQSLGQGLEFLIYFQGNSAPDKSGLPSDRFSAERTGGSVSTLTIQRTQQEDSAVYLCASSFYEGGPGELFFGEGSRLTVL.